This T cell receptor (beta chain) comes out of a study of a mutant IDH1 vaccine in newly diagnosed glioma. Study information: The start of vaccination came 4-6 weeks after radiotherapy alone, or with temozolomide cycles.

The time point here: week 35, safety follow-up. Every vaccine dose comprised 300 ug of mutant IDH1 20-mer peptide plus topical imiquimod. Findings of the study overall: Pseudoprogression appeared independent of alterations in top peripheral clonotypes. A vaccine-induced immune response developed in roughly 93% of the patients.

On this clone: Antigen unknown.

Using immunoSEQ multiplex PCR, the repertoire was profiled, and TCRdb retains in-frame clones only, with some absent. The repertoire holds tens of thousands of clones, with around 84% as singletons. V was trimmed by 6 bases and J by 0 bases, leaving 24 bases between them. Germline V gene sequence: CDR1 SGHTS, CDR2 YDEGEE. The CDR3 is 18 amino acids. Sequencing used PBMCs, obtained from a glioma patient whose treatment included an IDH1 peptide vaccine. This sequence was found in a man younger than 40 with glioma. The J gene is TRBJ1-1, the V gene TRBV5-8, with D maybe TRBD1 (6 bases). This CDR3 reads CASTPPSYRVNMNTEAFF. CDR3 coding DNA: TGTGCCAGCACCCCCCCCAGTTACAGGGTCAATATGAACACTGAAGCTTTCTTT.